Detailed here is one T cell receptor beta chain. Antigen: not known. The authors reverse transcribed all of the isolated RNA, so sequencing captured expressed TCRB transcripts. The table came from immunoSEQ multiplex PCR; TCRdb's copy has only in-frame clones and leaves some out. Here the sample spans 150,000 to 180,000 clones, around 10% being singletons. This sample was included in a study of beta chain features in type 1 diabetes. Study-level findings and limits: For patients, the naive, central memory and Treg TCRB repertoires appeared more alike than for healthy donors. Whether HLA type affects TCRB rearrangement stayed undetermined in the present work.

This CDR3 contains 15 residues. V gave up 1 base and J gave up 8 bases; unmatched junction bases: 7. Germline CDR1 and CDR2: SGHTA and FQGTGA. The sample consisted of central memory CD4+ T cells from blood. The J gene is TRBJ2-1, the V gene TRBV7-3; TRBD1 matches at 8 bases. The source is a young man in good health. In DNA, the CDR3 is TGTGCCAGCAGCTTAAATCAGGACAGGGCGGATGAGCAGTTCTTC. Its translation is CASSLNQDRADEQFF.